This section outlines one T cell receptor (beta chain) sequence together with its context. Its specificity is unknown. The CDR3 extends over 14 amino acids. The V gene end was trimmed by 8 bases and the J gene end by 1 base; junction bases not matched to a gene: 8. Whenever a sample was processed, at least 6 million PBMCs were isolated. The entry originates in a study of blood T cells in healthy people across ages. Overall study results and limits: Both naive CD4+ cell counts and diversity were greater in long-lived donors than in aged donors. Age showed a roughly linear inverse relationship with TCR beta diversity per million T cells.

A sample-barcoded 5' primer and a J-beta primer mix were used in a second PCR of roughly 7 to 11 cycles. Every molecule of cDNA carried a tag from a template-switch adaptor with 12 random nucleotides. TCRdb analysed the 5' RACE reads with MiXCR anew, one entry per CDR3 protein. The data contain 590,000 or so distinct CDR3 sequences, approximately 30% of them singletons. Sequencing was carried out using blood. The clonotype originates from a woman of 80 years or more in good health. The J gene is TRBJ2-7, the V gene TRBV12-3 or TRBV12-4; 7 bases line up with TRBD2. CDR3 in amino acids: CASGGLTSSYEQYF. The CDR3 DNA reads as TGTGCCAGCGGGGGACTAACGAGTTCCTACGAGCAGTACTTC.